Given below is one T cell receptor (beta chain) in context. The antigen this receptor binds is unknown. Per-base qualities were not stored, and no clone one base away is much larger. The CDR3, cysteine through phenylalanine, is 15 amino acids long. Only CDR3 DNA is held: 45 bases, read in frame from base 1. V loses 1 base, J loses 0 bases, and the germline ends lie 10 bases apart. CDR1 is given as MDHEN and CDR2 as SYDVKM, both from the germline V gene. The data were obtained in a study of technical replicates of blood from a handful of donors (dated by TCRdb to the late 2010s). The library came from the immunoSEQ multiplex PCR assay. TCRdb carries this immuneACCESS record with in-frame sequences only. Its versions omit some clonotypes, under half of them owing to an unresolved V gene in the studies checked, with the rest unexplained. The sample contains around 84,000 clones, roughly 97% of them found a single time. Of the sample, over 0.15% falls within the top ten clones.

This clonotype was obtained from a human donor in good health. The receptor chain draws on TRBV28 and TRBJ2-7; TRBD1 is a weak D gene call, 5 bases matching. The source material was T cells isolated from PBMCs. The nucleotides read TGTGCCAGCAGTTTATATATAGGGGACTCCTACGAGCAGTACTTC. This yields the protein CASSLYIGDSYEQYF.